Each of the 28 T cell receptor beta chains below was sequenced from the same sample in a study of T cell responses to AZD1222 COVID-19 vaccine. Clones were sequenced by immunoSEQ multiplex PCR, and TCRdb holds only the in-frame ones, with some missing. The table lists about 130,000 clones, more than 70% of them singletons. Specimen: peripheral blood, collected on day 0 of AZD1222 vaccination. These receptors were collected from an adult in good health.

This clone was counted a single time. The chain couples TRBV9 to TRBJ1-6; 8 nucleotides line up with TRBD1. The trim removed 4 bases at V and 6 bases at J, leaving 9 bases unmatched. The CDR3 length is 16 residues. The germline V gene has CDR1 SGDLS and CDR2 YYNGEE. The CDR3 protein is CASSSRQGRPNSPLHF. In DNA form, the CDR3 reads TGTGCCAGCAGCTCCAGACAGGGGCGACCTAATTCACCCCTCCACTTT.

The J gene is TRBJ1-6, the V gene TRBV27; 7 nucleotides agree with TRBD1. The CDR3 contains 13 residues. Germline V gene sequence: CDR1 MNHEY, CDR2 SMNVEV (reference sequence). Germline trimming cut 9 bases from V and 5 bases from J; bases unmatched to any gene: 4. The CDR3 nucleotides read TGTGCCAGGGGGGGGACAGATAATTCACCCCTCCACTTT. Its protein product is CARGGTDNSPLHF.

This chain joins TRBV19 and TRBJ1-2; D ambiguous. The germline gives CDR1 LNHDA, CDR2 SQIVND (reference sequence). The CDR3 spans 11 residues. Trimming removed 5 bases at V and 6 bases at J, with 7 bases between. The CDR3 coding sequence is TGTGCCAGTAGTCGGAGCGATGGCTACACCTTC. Amino acids: CASSRSDGYTF.

The gene calls are TRBV12-5 and TRBJ2-7, with D perhaps TRBD1 or TRBD2 (6 bases each). Germline V CDR1 and CDR2: LGHNT, FRNRAP. Trimming cost V 7 bases and J 0 bases, with 25 bases left between them. The CDR3 is 18 residues long. CDR3 bases: TGTGCTAGTGCCCCCGGTCTCGGGGGCGCATTTGGCTCCTACGAGCAGTACTTC. Its translation is CASAPGLGGAFGSYEQYF.

V is TRBV24-1 and J is TRBJ1-4; no definite D call. V lost 5 bases, J lost 5 bases, and 11 bases lay in between. CDR1 and CDR2 (germline): KGHDR, SFDVKD. CDR3 length: 14 residues. CDR3 nucleotide sequence: TGTGCCACCAGTGGCGATGCGGGGAATGAAAAACTGTTTTTT. Amino acid sequence: CATSGDAGNEKLFF.

This chain connects TRBV9 to TRBJ1-2; D gene ambiguous. Per germline, CDR1 SGDLS and CDR2 YYNGEE. The CDR3 consists of 13 residues. With 3 bases removed from V and 3 bases from J, the gap between germline ends came to 9 bases. The CDR3 region has the DNA TGTGCCAGCAGCGAGGAGGACCACTATGGCTACACCTTC. This translates into CASSEEDHYGYTF.

This clone appeared once. The chain links TRBV7-2 to TRBJ2-6, with D possibly being TRBD2 (5 bases). The CDR3 totals 16 residues. V was pared by 5 bases and J by 0 bases, with 11 bases between. The germline CDR1 and CDR2 sequences are SGHTA and FQGNSA. CDR3 region: CASSPAAGSGANVLTF. Here the CDR3 DNA reads TGTGCCAGCAGCCCAGCGGCAGGCTCTGGGGCCAACGTCCTGACTTTC.

This rearrangement joins TRBV6-2 or TRBV6-3 to TRBJ1-1; the match to TRBD1 covers 7 bases. Germline V lookup: CDR1 MNHEY, CDR2 SVGEGT. The CDR3 has 15 amino acids. The V segment lost 0 bases and the J segment 0 bases; nucleotides outside the gene matches: 1. For the CDR3, the DNA is TGTGCCAGCAGTTACTCCGGGACAGTGAACACTGAAGCTTTCTTT. Amino acid sequence: CASSYSGTVNTEAFF.

The gene calls are TRBV19 and TRBJ1-1; D unresolved. The CDR3 sequence is 13 residues long. Trimming left V 7 bases short and J 3 bases short, with 12 bases between. Germline lookup yields CDR1 LNHDA and CDR2 SQIVND (reference sequence). The CDR3 DNA is TGTGCCAGTACGTCCGGCGGCTACACTGAAGCTTTCTTT. Translated, it gives CASTSGGYTEAFF.

This clone appeared a few times. The chain has TRBV29-1 and TRBJ1-1; D gene uncertain. The CDR3 loop spans 10 amino acids. V was trimmed by 1 base and J by 7 bases, leaving 4 bases between them. Germline V gene sequence: CDR1 SQVTM, CDR2 ANQGSEA. The CDR3: CSVEGHEAFF. In DNA, the CDR3 is TGCAGCGTTGAAGGCCATGAAGCTTTCTTT.

The chain couples TRBV5-1 to TRBJ2-7; possibly TRBD2 for D (6 bases). From germline, CDR1 is SGHRS and CDR2 YFSETQ. The CDR3 spans 13 residues. The V end lost 5 bases, the J end lost 4 bases, and 13 bases lay between the germline ends. CDR3 nucleotides: TGCGCCAGCAGGGCTACTAGCCAATACGAGCAGTACTTC. Translated, it gives CASRATSQYEQYF.

This chain uses TRBV4-2 with TRBJ2-1; 10 nucleotides match TRBD2. Germline CDR1 and CDR2: LGHNA and YNFKEQ. CDR3 length: 16 residues. V dropped 1 base and J dropped 7; count of bases not matched to a gene: 7. The CDR3 nucleotides read TGTGCCAGCAGCCAAGTTAGCCTAGCGGGAGCGAATGAGCAGTTCTTC. Its protein product is CASSQVSLAGANEQFF.

The chain is built from TRBV10-3 and TRBJ2-7; 10 nucleotides align to TRBD2. The V and J ends lost 7 bases and 5 bases, in that order; junction bases with no gene match: 2. Germline assignment: CDR1 ENHRY and CDR2 SYGVKD. This CDR3 is 12 amino acids long. The CDR3 here is CAINTSGNEQYF. CDR3 coding DNA: TGTGCCATCAACACTAGCGGGAACGAGCAGTACTTC.

The V call is TRBV30, the J call TRBJ1-4; D gene ambiguous. Germline values: CDR1 GTSNPN, CDR2 SVGIG (reference sequence). Trimming removed 4 bases at V and 3 bases at J, with 6 bases between. The CDR3 is 12 residues long. The CDR3 nucleotides read TGTGCCTGGACCGTAGCTAATGAAAAACTGTTTTTT. This gives the protein CAWTVANEKLFF.

The chain employs TRBV2 and TRBJ1-2; the D is unclear. The CDR3 spans 15 residues. The V gene lost 1 base and the J gene lost 1 base, with 10 bases spanning the gap. Germline-derived CDR1 and CDR2 are SNHLY and FYNNEI. In DNA, the CDR3 is TGTGCCAGCAGTGAAGTGGGAGCCGTTAACTATGGCTACACCTTC. Translated, it gives CASSEVGAVNYGYTF.

This clone appeared a single time. This chain joins TRBV28 and TRBJ2-2; D not resolved. The CDR3 has 13 amino acids. Trimming left V 7 bases short and J 6 bases short, with 12 bases between. Germline loops: CDR1 MDHEN, CDR2 SYDVKM. The CDR3: CASTNFGSGELFF. The CDR3 coding sequence is TGTGCCAGCACCAATTTTGGGTCCGGGGAGCTGTTTTTT.

J is TRBJ2-7 and V is TRBV10-1; TRBD1 aligns across 8 bases. Germline values: CDR1 WNHNN, CDR2 SYGVQD (reference sequence). The CDR3 is 12 residues long. V dropped 4 bases and J dropped 8; count of bases not matched to a gene: 4. CDR3 loop: CASSGTGLQQYF. The CDR3 DNA follows: TGCGCCAGCAGTGGGACAGGGTTGCAGCAGTACTTC.

The rearrangement uses TRBV6-1 and TRBJ2-7, with unresolved D. Germline CDR1 reads MNHNS; CDR2 reads SASEGT. There are 13 residues in the CDR3. Trimming left V 1 base short and J 2 bases short, with 6 bases between. The DNA for the CDR3 is TGTGCCAGCAGTGAAGGACTTACCTACGAGCAGTACTTC. This encodes CASSEGLTYEQYF.

The rearrangement joins TRBV28 to TRBJ2-7, with D perhaps assigned TRBD1 or TRBD2 (6 bases each). Germline lookup yields CDR1 MDHEN and CDR2 SYDVKM. The V end was cut by 6 bases, the J end by 7 bases, with 19 bases between. The CDR3 runs 14 residues. The CDR3 nucleotides are TGTGCCAGCAGACCGGGGGCAGGGGCGCGAGAGCAGTACTTC. Its translation: CASRPGAGAREQYF. The full variable domain, rest sourced from reference TRBV28 and TRBJ2-7, is DVKVTQSSRYLVKRTGEKVFLECVQDMDHENMFWYRQDPGLGLRLIYFSYDVKMKEKGDIPEGYSVSREKKERFSLILESASTNQTSMYLCASRPGAGAREQYFGPGTRLTVT.

The chain joins TRBV5-1 to TRBJ2-1, with D possibly matching TRBD1 (5 bases). The length of the CDR3 is 12 residues. V lost 4 bases and J lost 9, with 11 bases in between. Germline V gene sequence: CDR1 SGHRS, CDR2 YFSETQ. The CDR3 DNA is TGCGCCAGCAGCCCAGGGTTCACTGAGCAGTTCTTC. Translating it yields CASSPGFTEQFF.

The rearrangement links TRBV6-6 to TRBJ1-1; D unclear. Per germline, CDR1 MNHNY and CDR2 SVGAGI (reference sequence). Between the trimmed V and J ends, which lost 2 bases and 7 bases, there was a span of 11 bases. There are 13 residues in the CDR3. CDR3 loop: CASSYPRSGEAFF. The DNA for the CDR3 is TGTGCCAGCAGTTACCCCCGCAGCGGTGAAGCTTTCTTT.

The chain couples TRBV29-1 to TRBJ2-7, with 8 nucleotides matching TRBD1. CDR1 SQVTM and CDR2 ANQGSEA come from the germline V gene. There are 13 residues in the CDR3. With V trimmed by 8 bases and J by 4 bases, 10 bases remained unmatched. The CDR3 region has the DNA TGCAGCCTCACGGGACAGGTCACTTACGAGCAGTACTTC. Protein product: CSLTGQVTYEQYF.

This clone appeared once. This sequence joins TRBV6-5 and TRBJ2-1; D is perhaps TRBD2 (5 bases). The CDR3 runs 13 residues. The germline CDR1 and CDR2 sequences are MNHEY and SVGAGI. V was pared by 6 bases and J by 0 bases, with 6 bases between. The CDR3 loop is CASRRDSYNEQFF. CDR3 DNA: TGTGCCAGCAGGAGGGACTCCTACAATGAGCAGTTCTTC.

The V call is TRBV7-9, the J call TRBJ1-2, with D unresolved. This CDR3 region has 15 residues. Germline V gives CDR1 SEHNR, CDR2 FQNEAQ (reference sequence). The V end was cut by 5 bases, the J end by 0 bases, with 13 bases between. The CDR3 DNA is TGTGCCAGCAGCCTGAGGGCGGAACCTAACTATGGCTACACCTTC. Its protein product is CASSLRAEPNYGYTF. Full variable domain (outside the CDR3, taken from reference TRBV7-9 and TRBJ1-2): DTGVSQNPRHKITKRGQNVTFRCDPISEHNRLYWYRQTLGQGPEFLTYFQNEAQLEKSRLLSDRFSAERPKGSFSTLEIQRTEQGDSAMYLCASSLRAEPNYGYTFGSGTRLTVV.

V usage is TRBV6-1 and J usage is TRBJ2-6; D is unresolved. The CDR3 covers 16 residues. Germline V lookup: CDR1 MNHNS, CDR2 SASEGT. Trimming stripped 1 base from V and 0 bases from J, with 7 bases between. The CDR3 loop is CASSEGSLSGANVLTF. CDR3 DNA sequence: TGTGCCAGCAGTGAAGGCAGCCTCTCTGGGGCCAACGTCCTGACTTTC.

The chain links TRBV5-4 to TRBJ1-3; 7 bases align to TRBD1. The V gene end was trimmed by 0 bases and the J gene end by 0 bases; junction bases not matched to a gene: 3. Germline V lookup: CDR1 SGHNT, CDR2 YYREEE (reference sequence). The CDR3 is made up of 16 amino acids. CDR3 nucleotide sequence: TGTGCCAGCAGCTTGGGGACAGGCATCTCTGGAAACACCATATATTTT. Translating gives CASSLGTGISGNTIYF.

The chain couples TRBV7-9 to TRBJ1-3, with D unresolved. Per germline, CDR1 SEHNR and CDR2 FQNEAQ (reference sequence). The V end lost 5 bases, the J end lost 1 base, and 15 bases lay between the germline ends. The CDR3 spans 16 residues. CDR3 amino acids: CASSQMDRASGNTIYF. The DNA for the CDR3 is TGTGCCAGCAGCCAAATGGACCGGGCTTCTGGAAACACCATATATTTT.

This clone has a handful of counts. The chain joins TRBV19 to TRBJ2-3; TRBD1 matches at 8 bases. Unmatched junction bases numbered 3, after V lost 6 bases and J lost 4 bases. Looked up from germline, CDR1 is LNHDA and CDR2 is SQIVND (reference sequence). The CDR3 spans 13 residues. CDR3 residues: CASSDRGSDTQYF. The CDR3 nucleotides read TGTGCCAGTAGCGACAGGGGATCAGATACGCAGTATTTT. The full variable domain, its missing parts supplied by reference TRBV19 and TRBJ2-3, is DGGITQSPKYLFRKEGQNVTLSCEQNLNHDAMYWYRQDPGQGLRLIYYSQIVNDFQKGDIAEGYSVSREKKESFPLTVTSAQKNPTAFYLCASSDRGSDTQYFGPGTRLTVL.